The entry below describes one TCR beta chain. Its recognized antigen is unknown. No clone much larger than this one lies a single base away; base qualities are absent. The CDR3 goes from the cysteine to the phenylalanine over 13 residues. The read is trimmed to its CDR3 DNA, 39 bases read in frame from base 1. V loses 4 bases of germline sequence and J loses 6 bases, and the interval between the two ends is 11 bases. The germline V gene yields SGDLS for CDR1 and YYNGEE for CDR2. This sample stems from a study of blood T cell repertoires in COVID-19 (dated by TCRdb to 2018 to 2021). For context, the study as a whole: Samples from collaborators originated in the United States, Italy and Spain and spanned both the acute and convalescent phases of COVID-19. The prospective study material was composed of cDNA or gDNA derived from T cells, B-cell-depleted T cells, or PBMCs. Deeply sampled blood TCRbeta repertoires from subjects exposed to, actively infected with, or recovered from COVID-19 were included in the dataset. A freely available public database, intended as a resource for researchers studying the immune response to SARS-CoV-2, is where the repertoires were released. Samples came from the ongoing ImmuneRACE study (first 160 participants) plus 1,254 subjects from 6 global collaborators. Sample metadata almost always included a de-identified subject ID, COVID-19 status, age in years and sex. Where HLA class I and class II types were available, the types were taken from metadata supplied by the sample provider, not from assay-based typing. Study-level results and caveats: Clinical and demographic metadata were provided uncurated, with the amount varying by source and participant.

Each collaborating institution followed its own protocols to collect whole blood in K2EDTA tubes. For TCRbeta analysis, collaborator samples were shipped as frozen whole blood, as isolated PBMCs, or as DNA extracted from either sample type. TCRbeta CDR3 regions were amplified from genomic DNA using the immunoSEQ Assay, a bias-controlled multiplex PCR. The published analysis was carried out like this. The number of nucleated cells in each sample was estimated by amplification of reference gene primers within the assay. To quantify the absolute abundance of each unique TCRbeta CDR3 rearrangement, sequence reads were collapsed and filtered. For each sample, productive Simpson clonality was calculated by taking the square root of Simpson's diversity index across productive rearrangements. TCRdb obtained this table from immuneACCESS and retained in-frame rearrangements with V and J assigned. These tables miss some clones; where compared with another copy, unresolved V genes account for less than half of the shortfall, and the remainder is unexplained. V and J calls and clone size are given by that table; D and trimming were obtained from the DNA. The sample table contains 70,000 to 80,000 clones; only one count was recorded for about 91% of them. The ten top clones hold around 4.7% of the sample.

The sequence joins TRBV9 to TRBJ1-5; no D gene can be assigned with confidence. This receptor was obtained from a woman in her fifties or sixties with active COVID-19. Input material: peripheral blood. The DNA is TGTGCCAGCAGCTCCAGACCGGGTCAGCCCCAGCATTTT. The encoded protein is CASSSRPGQPQHF.